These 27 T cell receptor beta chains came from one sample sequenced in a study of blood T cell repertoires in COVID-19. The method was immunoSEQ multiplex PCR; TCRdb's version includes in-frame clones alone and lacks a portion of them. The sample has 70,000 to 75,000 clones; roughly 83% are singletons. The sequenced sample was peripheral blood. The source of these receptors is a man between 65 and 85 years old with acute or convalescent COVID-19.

For the CDR3, the DNA is TGTGCCAGCAGTCCAAGGCAGGCCGCTTACTATGGCTACACCTTC. Protein: CASSPRQAAYYGYTF. This sequence joins TRBV6-6 and TRBJ1-2, with no clear D. The CDR3 is made up of 15 amino acids. Looked up from germline, CDR1 is MNHNY and CDR2 is SVGAGI (reference sequence). Trimming cost V 5 bases and J 3 bases, with 16 bases left between them.

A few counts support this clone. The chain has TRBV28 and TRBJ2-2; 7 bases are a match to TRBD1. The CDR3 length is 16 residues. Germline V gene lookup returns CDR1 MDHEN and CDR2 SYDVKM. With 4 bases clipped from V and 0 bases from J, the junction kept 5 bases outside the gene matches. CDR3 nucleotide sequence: TGTGCCAGCAGTTCCTACAGGGGAACGAACACCGGGGAGCTGTTTTTT. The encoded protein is CASSSYRGTNTGELFF.

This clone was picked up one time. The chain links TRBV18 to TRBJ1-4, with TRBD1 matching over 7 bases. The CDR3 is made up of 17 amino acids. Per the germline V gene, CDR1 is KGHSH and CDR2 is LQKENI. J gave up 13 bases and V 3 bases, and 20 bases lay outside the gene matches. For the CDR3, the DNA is TGTGCCAGCTCACCCCGACCCCCCGGGACAGAGTTTCGGGGACTGTTTTTT. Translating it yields CASSPRPPGTEFRGLFF.

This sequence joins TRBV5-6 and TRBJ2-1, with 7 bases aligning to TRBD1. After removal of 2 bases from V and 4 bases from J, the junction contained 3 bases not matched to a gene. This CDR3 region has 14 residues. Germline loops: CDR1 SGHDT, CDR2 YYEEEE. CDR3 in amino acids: CASSFGTVYNEQFF. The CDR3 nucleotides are TGTGCCAGCAGCTTTGGGACAGTATACAATGAGCAGTTCTTC.

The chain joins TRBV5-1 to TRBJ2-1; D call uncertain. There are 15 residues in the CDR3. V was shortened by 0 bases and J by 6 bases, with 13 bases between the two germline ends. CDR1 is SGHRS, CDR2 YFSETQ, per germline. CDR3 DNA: TGCGCCAGCAGCTTGGGCGCCGGAGTGTCCAATGAGCAGTTCTTC. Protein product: CASSLGAGVSNEQFF.

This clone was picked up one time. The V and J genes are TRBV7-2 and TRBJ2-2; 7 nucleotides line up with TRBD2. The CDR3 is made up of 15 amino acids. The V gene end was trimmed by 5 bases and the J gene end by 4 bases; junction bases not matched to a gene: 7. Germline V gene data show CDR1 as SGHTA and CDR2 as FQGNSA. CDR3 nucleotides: TGTGCCAGCAGCCAACCTCTAGCGGCCACCGGGGAGCTGTTTTTT. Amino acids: CASSQPLAATGELFF.

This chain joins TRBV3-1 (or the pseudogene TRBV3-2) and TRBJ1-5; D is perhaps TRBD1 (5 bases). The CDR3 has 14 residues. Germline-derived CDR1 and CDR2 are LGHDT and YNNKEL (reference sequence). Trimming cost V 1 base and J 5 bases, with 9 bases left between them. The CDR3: CASSQVLQDQPQHF. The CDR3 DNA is TGTGCCAGCAGCCAAGTGTTACAGGATCAGCCCCAGCATTTT.

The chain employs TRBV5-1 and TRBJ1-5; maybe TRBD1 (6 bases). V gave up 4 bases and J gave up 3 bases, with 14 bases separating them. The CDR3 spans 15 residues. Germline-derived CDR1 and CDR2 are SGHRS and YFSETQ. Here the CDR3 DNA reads TGCGCCAGCAGCGTGGACAGTACCTTCAATCAGCCCCAGCATTTT. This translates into CASSVDSTFNQPQHF.

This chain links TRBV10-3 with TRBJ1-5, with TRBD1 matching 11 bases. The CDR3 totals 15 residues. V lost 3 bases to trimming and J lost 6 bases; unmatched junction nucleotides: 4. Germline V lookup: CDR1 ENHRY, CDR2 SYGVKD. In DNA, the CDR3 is TGTGCCATCAGTGACCGGGACAGGGGGGGTCAGCCCCAGCATTTT. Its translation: CAISDRDRGGQPQHF.

CDR3 DNA sequence: TGCGCCAGCAGCTTGGAGGGACACTATCGCTCTGGAAACACCATATATTTT. This sequence encodes CASSLEGHYRSGNTIYF. The chain uses TRBV5-1 and TRBJ1-3, with D perhaps matching TRBD1 (6 bases). Germline lookup yields CDR1 SGHRS and CDR2 YFSETQ. Trimming pared 0 bases from V and 0 bases from J, leaving 13 bases between. This CDR3 comprises 17 residues.

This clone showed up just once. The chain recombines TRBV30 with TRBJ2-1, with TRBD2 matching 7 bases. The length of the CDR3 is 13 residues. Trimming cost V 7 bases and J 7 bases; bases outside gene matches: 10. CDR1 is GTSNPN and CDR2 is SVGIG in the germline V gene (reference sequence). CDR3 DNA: TGTGCCTTCTCGAGGGGAGGGCGAAATGAGCAGTTCTTC. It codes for CAFSRGGRNEQFF.

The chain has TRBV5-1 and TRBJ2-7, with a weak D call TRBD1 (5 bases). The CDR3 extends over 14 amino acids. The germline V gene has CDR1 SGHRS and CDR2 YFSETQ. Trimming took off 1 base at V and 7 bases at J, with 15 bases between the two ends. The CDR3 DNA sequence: TGCGCCAGCAGCTTGATTTGGGGCGGCGAAGAGCAGTACTTC. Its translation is CASSLIWGGEEQYF. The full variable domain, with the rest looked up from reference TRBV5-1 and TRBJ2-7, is KAGVTQTPRYLIKTRGQQVTLSCSPISGHRSVSWYQQTPGQGLQFLFEYFSETQRNKGNFPGRFSGRQFSNSRSEMNVSTLELGDSALYLCASSLIWGGEEQYFGPGTRLTVT.

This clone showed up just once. The CDR3 DNA reads TGTGCCAGCACTCGTACGGGTAACAATGAGCAGTTCTTC. Its protein is CASTRTGNNEQFF. The V gene is TRBV6-5, the J gene TRBJ2-1; D gene unclear. CDR3 size: 13 residues. The V gene's germline CDR1 is MNHEY and CDR2 SVGAGI. V gave up 7 bases and J gave up 5 bases, with 12 bases separating them.

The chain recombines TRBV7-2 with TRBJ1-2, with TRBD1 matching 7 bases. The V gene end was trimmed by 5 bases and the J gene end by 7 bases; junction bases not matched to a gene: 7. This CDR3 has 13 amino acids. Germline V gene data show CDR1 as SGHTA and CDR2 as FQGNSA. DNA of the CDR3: TGTGCCAGCAGCCCCAGGACAGGTCTTGGCTACACCTTC. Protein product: CASSPRTGLGYTF.

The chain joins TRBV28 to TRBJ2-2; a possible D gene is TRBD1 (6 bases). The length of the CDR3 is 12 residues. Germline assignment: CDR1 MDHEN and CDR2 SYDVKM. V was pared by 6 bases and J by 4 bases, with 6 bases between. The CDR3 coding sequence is TGTGCCAGCAGGGGGGCCACCGGGGAGCTGTTTTTT. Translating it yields CASRGATGELFF. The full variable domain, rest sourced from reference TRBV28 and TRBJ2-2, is DVKVTQSSRYLVKRTGEKVFLECVQDMDHENMFWYRQDPGLGLRLIYFSYDVKMKEKGDIPEGYSVSREKKERFSLILESASTNQTSMYLCASRGATGELFFGEGSRLTVL.

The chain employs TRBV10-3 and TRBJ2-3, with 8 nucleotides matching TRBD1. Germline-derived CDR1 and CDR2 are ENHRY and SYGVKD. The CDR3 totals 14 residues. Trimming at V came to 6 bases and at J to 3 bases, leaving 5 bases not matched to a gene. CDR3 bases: TGTGCCATCAGAGGACAGGGTATGACAGATACGCAGTATTTT. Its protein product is CAIRGQGMTDTQYF.

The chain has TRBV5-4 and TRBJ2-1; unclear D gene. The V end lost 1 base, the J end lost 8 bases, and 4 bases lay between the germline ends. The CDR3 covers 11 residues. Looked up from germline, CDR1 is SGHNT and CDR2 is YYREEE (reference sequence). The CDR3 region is CASSLSDEQFF. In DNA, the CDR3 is TGTGCCAGCAGCTTGTCGGATGAGCAGTTCTTC.

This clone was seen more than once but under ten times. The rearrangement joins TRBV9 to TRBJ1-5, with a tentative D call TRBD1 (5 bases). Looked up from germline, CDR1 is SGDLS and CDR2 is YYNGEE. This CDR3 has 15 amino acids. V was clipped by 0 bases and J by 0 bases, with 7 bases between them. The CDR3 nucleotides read TGTGCCAGCAGCGTAGGGGGCTCTAGCAATCAGCCCCAGCATTTT. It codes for CASSVGGSSNQPQHF.

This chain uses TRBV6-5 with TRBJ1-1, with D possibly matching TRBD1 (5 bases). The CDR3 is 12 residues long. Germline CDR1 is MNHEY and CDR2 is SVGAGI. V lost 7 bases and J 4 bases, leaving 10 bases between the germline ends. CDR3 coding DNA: TGTGCCAGCACCGCAGGGTTCACTGAAGCTTTCTTT. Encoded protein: CASTAGFTEAFF.

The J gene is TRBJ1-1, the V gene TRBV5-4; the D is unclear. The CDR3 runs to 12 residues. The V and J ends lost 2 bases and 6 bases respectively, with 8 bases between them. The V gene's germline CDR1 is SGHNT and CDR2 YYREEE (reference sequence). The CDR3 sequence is CASSFWTAEAFF. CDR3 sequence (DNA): TGTGCCAGCAGCTTTTGGACTGCTGAAGCTTTCTTT.

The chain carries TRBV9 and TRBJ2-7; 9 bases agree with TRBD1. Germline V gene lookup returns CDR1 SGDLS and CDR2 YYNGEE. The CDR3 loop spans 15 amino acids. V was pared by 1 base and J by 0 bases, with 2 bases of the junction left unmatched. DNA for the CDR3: TGTGCCAGCAGCGTAATGGGACAGGGCTCCTACGAGCAGTACTTC. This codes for CASSVMGQGSYEQYF.

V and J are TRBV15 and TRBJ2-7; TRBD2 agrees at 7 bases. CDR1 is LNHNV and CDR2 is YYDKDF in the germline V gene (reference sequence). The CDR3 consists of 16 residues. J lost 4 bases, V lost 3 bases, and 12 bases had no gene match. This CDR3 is CATSSATSGKTYEQYF. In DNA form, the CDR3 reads TGTGCCACCAGCAGTGCCACAAGCGGGAAAACGTACGAGCAGTACTTC.

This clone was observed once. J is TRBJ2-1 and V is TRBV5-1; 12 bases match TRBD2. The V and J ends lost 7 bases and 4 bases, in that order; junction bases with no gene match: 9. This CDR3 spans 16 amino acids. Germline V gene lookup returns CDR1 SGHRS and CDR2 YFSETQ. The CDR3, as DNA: TGCGCCAGCTCCGGATCTAGCGGGAGGGCATACAATGAGCAGTTCTTC. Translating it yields CASSGSSGRAYNEQFF.

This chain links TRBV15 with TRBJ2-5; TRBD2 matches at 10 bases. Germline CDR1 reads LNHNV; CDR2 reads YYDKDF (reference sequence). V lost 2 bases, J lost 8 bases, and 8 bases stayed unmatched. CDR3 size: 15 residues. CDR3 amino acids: CATSRSSGSSGTQYF. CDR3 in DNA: TGTGCCACCAGCAGATCTAGCGGGAGTTCCGGCACCCAGTACTTC.

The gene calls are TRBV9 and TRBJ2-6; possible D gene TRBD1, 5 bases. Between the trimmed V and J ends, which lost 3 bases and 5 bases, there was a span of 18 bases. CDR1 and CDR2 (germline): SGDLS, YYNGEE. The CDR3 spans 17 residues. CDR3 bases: TGTGCCAGCAGCGGAGCCCGATCCCAGGGCTGGGCCAACGTCCTGACTTTC. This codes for CASSGARSQGWANVLTF.

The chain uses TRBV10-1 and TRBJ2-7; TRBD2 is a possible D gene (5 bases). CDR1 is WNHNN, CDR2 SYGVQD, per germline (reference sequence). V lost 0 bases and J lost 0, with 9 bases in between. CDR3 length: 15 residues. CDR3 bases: TGCGCCAGCAGTGAGTCGAGGGCAACCTCCTACGAGCAGTACTTC. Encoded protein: CASSESRATSYEQYF.

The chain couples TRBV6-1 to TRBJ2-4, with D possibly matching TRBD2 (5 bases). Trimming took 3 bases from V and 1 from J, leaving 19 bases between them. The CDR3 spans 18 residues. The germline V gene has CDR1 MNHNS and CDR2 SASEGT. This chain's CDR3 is CASSDKNYSVRAKNIQYF. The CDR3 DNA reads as TGTGCCAGCAGTGACAAAAATTATAGCGTGCGGGCCAAAAACATTCAGTACTTC.